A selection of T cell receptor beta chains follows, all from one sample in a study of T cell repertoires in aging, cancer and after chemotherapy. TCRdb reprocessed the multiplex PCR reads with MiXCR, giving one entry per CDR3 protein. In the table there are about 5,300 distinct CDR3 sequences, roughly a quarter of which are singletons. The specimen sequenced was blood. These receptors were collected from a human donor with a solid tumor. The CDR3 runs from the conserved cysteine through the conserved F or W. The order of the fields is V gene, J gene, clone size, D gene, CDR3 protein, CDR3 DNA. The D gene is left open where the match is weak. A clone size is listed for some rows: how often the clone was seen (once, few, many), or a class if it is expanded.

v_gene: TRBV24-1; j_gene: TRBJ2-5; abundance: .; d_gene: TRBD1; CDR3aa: CATSDWGTGQGGETQYF; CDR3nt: TGTGCCACCAGTGACTGGGGGACAGGGCAAGGGGGAGAGACCCAGTACTTC
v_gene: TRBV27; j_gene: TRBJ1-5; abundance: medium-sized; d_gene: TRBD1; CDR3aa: CASPNRGGQPQHF; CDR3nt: TGTGCCAGCCCAAACAGGGGGGGGCAGCCCCAGCATTTT
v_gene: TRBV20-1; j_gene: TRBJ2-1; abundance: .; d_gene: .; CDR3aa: CSARYVRMREQFF; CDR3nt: TGCAGTGCTAGATACGTAAGAATGCGGGAGCAGTTCTTC
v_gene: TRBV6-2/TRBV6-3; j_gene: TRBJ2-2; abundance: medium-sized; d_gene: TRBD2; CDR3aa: CASRGLAVLTGELFF; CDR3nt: TGTGCCAGCAGGGGACTAGCGGTCCTCACCGGGGAGCTGTTTTTT
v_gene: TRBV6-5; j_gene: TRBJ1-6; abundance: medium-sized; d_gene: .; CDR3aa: CASSYSSQNNSPLHF; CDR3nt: TGTGCCAGCAGTTACTCGTCCCAGAATAATTCACCCCTCCACTTT
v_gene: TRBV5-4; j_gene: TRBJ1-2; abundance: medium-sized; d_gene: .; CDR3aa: CASSLRRGSGYGYTF; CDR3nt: TGTGCCAGCAGCTTGCGCAGGGGCAGTGGCTATGGCTACACCTTC
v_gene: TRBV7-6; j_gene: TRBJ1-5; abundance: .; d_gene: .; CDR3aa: CASSLGEGWYQPQHF; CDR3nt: TGTGCCAGCAGCCTCGGGGAGGGGTGGTATCAGCCCCAGCATTTT
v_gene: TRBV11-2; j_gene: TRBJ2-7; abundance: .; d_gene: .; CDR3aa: CASSLAQGSSYEQYF; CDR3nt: TGTGCCAGCAGCTTAGCTCAGGGGTCCTCCTACGAGCAGTACTTC
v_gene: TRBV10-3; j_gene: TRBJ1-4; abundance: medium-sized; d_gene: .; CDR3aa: CAISPRATNEKLFF; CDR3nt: TGTGCCATCAGCCCCAGGGCAACTAATGAAAAACTGTTTTTT
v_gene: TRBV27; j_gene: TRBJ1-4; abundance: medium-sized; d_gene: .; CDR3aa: CASSLSAGRGEKLFF; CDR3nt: TGTGCCAGCAGTTTATCAGCGGGACGGGGTGAAAAACTGTTTTTT
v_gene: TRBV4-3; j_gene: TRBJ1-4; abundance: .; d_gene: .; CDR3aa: CASSTYQGLVNEKLFF; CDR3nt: TGCGCCAGCAGCACTTATCAAGGCCTTGTTAATGAAAAACTGTTTTTT
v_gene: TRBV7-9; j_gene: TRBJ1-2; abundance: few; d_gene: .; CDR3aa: CASSKGTDYGYTF; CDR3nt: TGTGCCAGCAGCAAGGGGACCGACTATGGCTACACCTTC
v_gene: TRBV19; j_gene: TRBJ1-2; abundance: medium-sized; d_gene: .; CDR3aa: CASSMVTGRSSGYTF; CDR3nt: TGTGCCAGTAGTATGGTAACAGGGAGGTCCAGCGGCTACACCTTC
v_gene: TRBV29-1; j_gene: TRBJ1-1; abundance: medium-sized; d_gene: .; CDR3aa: CSVVEGAAFF; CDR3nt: TGCAGCGTTGTGGAGGGAGCAGCTTTCTTT
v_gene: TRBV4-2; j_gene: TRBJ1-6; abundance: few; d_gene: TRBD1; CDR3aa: CASSQIPGQGSYNSPLHF; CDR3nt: TGTGCCAGCAGCCAAATCCCGGGACAGGGCTCCTATAATTCACCCCTCCACTTT
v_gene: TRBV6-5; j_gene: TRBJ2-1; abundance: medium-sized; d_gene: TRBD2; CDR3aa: CASSAPWEGPLGHNEQFF; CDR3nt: TGTGCCAGCAGTGCGCCGTGGGAGGGCCCTCTCGGGCACAATGAGCAGTTCTTC
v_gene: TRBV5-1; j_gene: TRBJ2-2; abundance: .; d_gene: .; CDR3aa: CASSRGGDTGELFF; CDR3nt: TGCGCCAGCAGTCGAGGAGGGGACACCGGGGAGCTGTTTTTT
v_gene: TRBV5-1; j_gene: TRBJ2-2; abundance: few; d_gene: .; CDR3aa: CASSFGTASTGELFF; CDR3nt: TGCGCCAGCAGCTTTGGGACTGCCTCCACCGGGGAGCTGTTTTTT
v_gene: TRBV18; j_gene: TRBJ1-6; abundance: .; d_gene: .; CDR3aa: CASSPPSNSPLHF; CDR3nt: TGTGCCAGCTCACCCCCTTCTAATTCACCCCTCCACTTT
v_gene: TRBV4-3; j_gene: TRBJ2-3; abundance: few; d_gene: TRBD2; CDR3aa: CASSQDAGVRTDTQYF; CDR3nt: TGCGCCAGCAGCCAAGATGCGGGGGTTCGCACAGATACGCAGTATTTT
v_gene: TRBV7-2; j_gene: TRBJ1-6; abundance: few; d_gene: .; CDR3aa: CASSPTYTSPLHF; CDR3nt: TGTGCCAGCAGCCCGACCTATACTTCACCCCTCCACTTT
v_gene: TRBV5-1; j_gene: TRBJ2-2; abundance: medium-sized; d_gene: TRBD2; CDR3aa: CASSWGLAAVYTGELFF; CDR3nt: TGCGCCAGCAGCTGGGGACTAGCGGCAGTTTACACCGGGGAGCTGTTTTTT
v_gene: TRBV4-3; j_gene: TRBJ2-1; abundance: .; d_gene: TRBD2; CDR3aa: CASRGLAGYNEQFF; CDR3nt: TGTGCCAGTCGTGGGCTAGCGGGTTACAATGAGCAGTTCTTC
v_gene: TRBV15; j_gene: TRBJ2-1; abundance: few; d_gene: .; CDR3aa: CATSADSYNEQFF; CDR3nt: TGTGCCACCAGCGCGGATTCCTACAATGAGCAGTTCTTC
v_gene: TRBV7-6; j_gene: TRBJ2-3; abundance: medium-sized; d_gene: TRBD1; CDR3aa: CASSLAGQGFTDTQYF; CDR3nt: TGTGCCAGCAGCTTAGCAGGACAGGGGTTCACAGATACGCAGTATTTT
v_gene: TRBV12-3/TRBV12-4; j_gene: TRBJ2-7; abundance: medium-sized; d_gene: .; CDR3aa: CASSLERYEQYF; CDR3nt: TGTGCCAGCAGTTTAGAGCGGTACGAGCAGTACTTC
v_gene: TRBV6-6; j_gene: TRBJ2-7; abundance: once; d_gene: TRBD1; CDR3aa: CASSYSGTGASYEQYF; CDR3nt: TGTGCCAGCAGTTACTCCGGGACAGGGGCCTCCTACGAGCAGTACTTC
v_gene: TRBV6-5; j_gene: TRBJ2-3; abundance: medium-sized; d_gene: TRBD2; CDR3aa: CASSYSGAGGLVDTQYF; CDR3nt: TGTGCCAGCAGTTACTCGGGAGCGGGAGGGTTGGTGGATACGCAGTATTTT
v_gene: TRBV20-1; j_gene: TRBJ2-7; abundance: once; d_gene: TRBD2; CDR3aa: CSARDRGGSRRYEQYF; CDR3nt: TGCAGTGCTAGAGATCGAGGCGGGAGCCGCCGGTACGAGCAGTACTTC
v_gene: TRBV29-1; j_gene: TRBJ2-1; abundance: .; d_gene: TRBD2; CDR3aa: CSGALAAYNEQFF; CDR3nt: TGCAGCGGTGCCCTAGCGGCCTACAATGAGCAGTTCTTC